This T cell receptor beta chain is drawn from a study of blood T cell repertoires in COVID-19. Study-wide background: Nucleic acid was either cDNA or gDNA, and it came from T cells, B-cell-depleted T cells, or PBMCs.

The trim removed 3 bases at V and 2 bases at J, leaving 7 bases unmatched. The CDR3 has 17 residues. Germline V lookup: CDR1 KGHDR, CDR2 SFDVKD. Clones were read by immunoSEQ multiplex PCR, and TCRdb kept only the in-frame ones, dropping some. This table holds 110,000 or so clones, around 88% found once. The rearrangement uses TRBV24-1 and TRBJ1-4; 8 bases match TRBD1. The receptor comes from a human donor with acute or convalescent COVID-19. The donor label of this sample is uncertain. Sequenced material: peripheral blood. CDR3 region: CATSDVSQGATNEKLFF. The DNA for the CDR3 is TGTGCCACCAGTGATGTTTCCCAGGGGGCTACTAATGAAAAACTGTTTTTT.